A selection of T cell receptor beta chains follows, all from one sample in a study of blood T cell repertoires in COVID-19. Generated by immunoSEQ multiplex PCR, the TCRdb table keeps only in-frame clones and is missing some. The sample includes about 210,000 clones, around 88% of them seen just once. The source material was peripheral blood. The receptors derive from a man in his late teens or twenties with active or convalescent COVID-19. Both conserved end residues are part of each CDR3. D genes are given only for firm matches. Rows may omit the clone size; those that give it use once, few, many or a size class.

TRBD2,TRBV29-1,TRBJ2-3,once,CSVGGGLADTDTQYF,TGCAGCGTGGGAGGGGGACTAGCGGACACAGATACGCAGTATTTT
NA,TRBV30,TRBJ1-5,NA,CAWSGGQHQPQHF,TGTGCCTGGAGTGGAGGACAGCATCAGCCCCAGCATTTT
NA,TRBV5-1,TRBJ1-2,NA,CASSLIVSREVDGYTF,TGCGCCAGCAGCTTGATTGTCTCCAGGGAGGTTGATGGCTACACCTTC
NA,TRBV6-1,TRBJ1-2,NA,CASSQAGLGGYTF,TGTGCCAGCAGTCAAGCGGGCCTTGGCGGCTACACCTTC
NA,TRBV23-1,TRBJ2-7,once,CASSQGLGAYEQYF,TGCGCCAGCAGTCAAGGATTGGGGGCATACGAGCAGTACTTC
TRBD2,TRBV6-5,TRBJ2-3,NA,CASSQSGRSTDTQYF,TGTGCCAGCAGCCAGAGCGGGAGAAGCACAGATACGCAGTATTTT
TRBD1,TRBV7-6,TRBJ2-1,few,CASSLPTTGDNEQFF,TGTGCCAGCAGCCTACCGACGACAGGGGACAATGAGCAGTTCTTC
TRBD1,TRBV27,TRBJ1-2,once,CASSRGQGDYGYTF,TGTGCCAGCAGTAGGGGACAGGGGGACTATGGCTACACCTTC
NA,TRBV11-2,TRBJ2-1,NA,CASSLSGFANEQFF,TGTGCCAGCAGCTTATCAGGGTTCGCCAATGAGCAGTTCTTC
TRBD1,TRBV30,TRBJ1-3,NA,CAWRGDSSSGNTIYF,TGTGCCTGGAGAGGGGACAGTTCCTCTGGAAACACCATATATTTT
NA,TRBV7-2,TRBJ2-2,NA,CASSRQGLPIPGELFF,TGTGCCAGCAGCCGCCAAGGACTACCGATTCCCGGGGAGCTGTTTTTT
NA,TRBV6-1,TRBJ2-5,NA,CASSEGVTGLRETQYF,TGTGCCAGCAGTGAAGGGGTGACAGGTCTTCGGGAGACCCAGTACTTC
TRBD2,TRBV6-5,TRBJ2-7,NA,CASRPRLAGAYEQYF,TGTGCCAGCAGGCCCCGACTAGCGGGAGCCTACGAGCAGTACTTC
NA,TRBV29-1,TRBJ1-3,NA,CSVQTKNSGNTIYF,TGCAGCGTCCAAACAAAAAACTCTGGAAACACCATATATTTT
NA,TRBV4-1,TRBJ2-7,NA,CASSHREHSYEQYF,TGCGCCAGCAGCCATCGGGAGCACTCCTACGAGCAGTACTTC
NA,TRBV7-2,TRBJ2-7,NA,CASSPRQDGWQYF,TGTGCCAGCAGCCCTAGACAGGACGGTTGGCAGTACTTC
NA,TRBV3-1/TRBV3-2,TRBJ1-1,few,CASSRGTGSRTEAFF,TGTGCCAGCAGCCGAGGAACAGGGTCACGGACTGAAGCTTTCTTT
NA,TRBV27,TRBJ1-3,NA,CASSKLSAGERNTIYF,TGTGCCAGCAGCAAATTATCAGCAGGGGAGAGAAACACCATATATTTT
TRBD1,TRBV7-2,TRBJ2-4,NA,CASSLKDRGWNIQYF,TGTGCCAGCAGCCTAAAGGACAGGGGGTGGAACATTCAGTACTTC
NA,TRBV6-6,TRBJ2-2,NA,CASGLAFDTGELFF,TGTGCCAGCGGCCTAGCTTTTGACACCGGGGAGCTGTTTTTT
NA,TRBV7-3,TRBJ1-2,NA,CASSLTAGYGYTF,TGTGCCAGCAGCTTAACTGCCGGGTATGGCTACACCTTC
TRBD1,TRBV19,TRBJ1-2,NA,CASMPGQGVYGYTF,TGTGCCAGTATGCCGGGACAGGGAGTCTATGGCTACACCTTC
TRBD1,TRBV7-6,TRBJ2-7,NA,CASSSGQGVFYEQYF,TGTGCCAGCAGCTCGGGACAGGGGGTTTTCTACGAGCAGTACTTC
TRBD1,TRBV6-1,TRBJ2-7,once,CASSEGQVWLYEQYF,TGTGCCAGCAGTGAGGGACAGGTTTGGCTCTACGAGCAGTACTTC
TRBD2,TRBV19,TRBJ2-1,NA,CASSIRRTSGSSYNEQFF,TGTGCCAGTAGTATCCGACGGACTAGCGGGAGCTCCTACAATGAGCAGTTCTTC
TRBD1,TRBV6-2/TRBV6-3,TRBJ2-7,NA,CASSYSTGEQYF,TGTGCCAGCAGTTATTCGACAGGGGAGCAGTACTTC
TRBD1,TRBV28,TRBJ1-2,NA,CASSLRDRGQWDYGYTF,TGTGCCAGCAGTTTGCGGGACAGGGGCCAATGGGACTATGGCTACACCTTC
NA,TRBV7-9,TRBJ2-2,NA,CASSFKNTGELFF,TGCGCCAGCAGCTTCAAGAACACCGGGGAGCTGTTTTTT
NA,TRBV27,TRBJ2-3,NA,CASSLSGGGDTQYF,TGTGCCAGCAGTTTATCAGGGGGGGGAGATACGCAGTATTTT
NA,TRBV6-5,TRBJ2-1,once,CASSYSTNFHNEQFF,TGTGCCAGCAGTTACTCGACTAATTTTCACAATGAGCAGTTCTTC
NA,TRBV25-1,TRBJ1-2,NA,CASSEQGSGYTF,TGTGCCAGCAGTGAACAGGGAAGCGGCTACACCTTC
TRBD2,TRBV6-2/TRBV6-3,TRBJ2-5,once,CASSLGGSPRETQYF,TGTGCCAGCAGCCTCGGCGGGAGTCCTCGAGAGACCCAGTACTTC
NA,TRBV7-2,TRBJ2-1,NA,CASSLAPFYNEQFF,TGTGCCAGCAGCTTAGCTCCTTTCTACAATGAGCAGTTCTTC
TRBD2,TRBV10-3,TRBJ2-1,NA,CAISQNSGRSYNEQFF,TGTGCCATCAGTCAGAATAGCGGGAGGTCCTACAATGAGCAGTTCTTC
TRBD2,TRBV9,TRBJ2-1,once,CASSPQGLADNEQFF,TGTGCCAGCAGCCCTCAGGGACTAGCCGACAATGAGCAGTTCTTC
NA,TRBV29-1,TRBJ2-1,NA,CSVAEMEQFF,TGCAGCGTTGCTGAGATGGAGCAGTTCTTC
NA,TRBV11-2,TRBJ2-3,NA,CASSTRDKRDTQYF,TGTGCCAGCAGCACCCGGGACAAGCGCGATACGCAGTATTTT
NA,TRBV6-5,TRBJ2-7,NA,CASVSASSPYEQYF,TGTGCCAGCGTCAGTGCTAGCAGTCCCTACGAGCAGTACTTC
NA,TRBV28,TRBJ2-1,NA,CASCTRYNEQFF,TGTGCCAGCTGCACTAGATACAATGAGCAGTTCTTC
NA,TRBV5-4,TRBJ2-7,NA,CASSGGTSPYEQYF,TGTGCCAGCAGCGGAGGGACGTCTCCCTACGAGCAGTACTTC
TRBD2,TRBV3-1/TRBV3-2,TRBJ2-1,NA,CASSQVLAGGHVNEQFF,TGTGCCAGCAGCCAAGTCCTAGCGGGCGGACACGTCAATGAGCAGTTCTTC
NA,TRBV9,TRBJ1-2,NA,CASSPERPRTLEGYGYTF,TGTGCCAGCAGCCCAGAAAGGCCGCGGACTCTAGAGGGCTATGGCTACACCTTC
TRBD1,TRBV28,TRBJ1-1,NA,CASIFRDRPLEWSSTEAFF,TGTGCCAGCATTTTCCGGGACAGGCCTCTTGAATGGTCGAGCACTGAAGCTTTCTTT